These T cell receptor beta chains were read from a single sample in a study of blood T cell repertoires in COVID-19. This table comes from immunoSEQ multiplex PCR, and its TCRdb copy is limited to in-frame clones, with some not included. The sample includes tens of thousands of clones, approximately 89% of them seen just once. The sample consisted of peripheral blood. The receptors were sampled from a man aged 45-65 years with active COVID-19. The CDR3 runs from the conserved cysteine through the conserved F or W. A D gene is named only where the DNA matches it firmly. Clone size is stated in some rows and not others, as once, few, many or a class when expanded.

V	D	J	size	CDR3	DNA
TRBV28	TRBD1	TRBJ2-7	NA	CASSRVGQFLSYEQYF	TGTGCCAGCAGTCGCGTGGGACAGTTCCTCTCCTACGAGCAGTACTTC
TRBV5-1	NA	TRBJ1-1	once	CASSFGGYTEAFF	TGCGCCAGCAGCTTCGGAGGTTACACTGAAGCTTTCTTT
TRBV6-6	NA	TRBJ1-1	NA	CASSPRGGLEAFF	TGTGCCAGCAGTCCCCGGGGGGGGCTTGAAGCTTTCTTT
TRBV9	TRBD1	TRBJ2-7	NA	CASRARDSSSSYEQYF	TGTGCCAGCAGAGCGAGGGACAGCTCTTCCTCCTACGAGCAGTACTTC
TRBV5-1	TRBD1	TRBJ2-3	NA	CASSLEGQKTDTQYF	TGCGCCAGCAGCTTGGAGGGACAGAAAACAGATACGCAGTATTTT
TRBV2	TRBD2	TRBJ2-1	once	CASKREGMINEQFF	TGTGCCAGCAAAAGGGAGGGAATGATCAATGAGCAGTTCTTC
TRBV9	TRBD2	TRBJ2-5	NA	CASSVASGVQETQYF	TGTGCCAGCAGCGTAGCTAGCGGGGTTCAAGAGACCCAGTACTTC
TRBV29-1	TRBD1	TRBJ2-7	NA	CSVGTGALIHEQYF	TGCAGCGTGGGTACAGGGGCCCTCATCCACGAGCAGTACTTC
TRBV7-8	NA	TRBJ1-6	NA	CASSPPLGSNSPLHF	TGTGCCAGCAGTCCCCCCCTCGGGAGTAATTCACCCCTCCACTTT
TRBV2	NA	TRBJ2-5	NA	CASTGRRETQYF	TGTGCCAGCACGGGTCGGCGAGAGACCCAGTACTTC
TRBV4-3	TRBD2	TRBJ2-3	NA	CASSQAYGGSTDTQYF	TGCGCCAGCAGCCAAGCCTACGGGGGGAGCACAGATACGCAGTATTTT
TRBV7-6	NA	TRBJ1-3	NA	CASSLSRDKNTIYF	TGTGCCAGCAGCTTGAGCAGGGACAAAAACACCATATATTTT
TRBV6-6	NA	TRBJ2-7	NA	CASTNGLPPGEQYF	TGTGCCAGCACCAACGGACTGCCCCCGGGCGAGCAGTACTTC
TRBV4-2	TRBD1	TRBJ1-4	NA	CASSQDGTGAKLFF	TGTGCCAGCAGCCAAGATGGGACAGGGGCGAAACTGTTTTTT
TRBV28	NA	TRBJ2-1	once	CASSFTLARTTNEQFF	TGTGCCAGCAGTTTTACGCTAGCGCGAACCACCAATGAGCAGTTCTTC
TRBV9	TRBD2	TRBJ2-3	NA	CASSAQLAGGPDTQYF	TGTGCCAGCAGCGCCCAACTAGCGGGAGGGCCCGATACGCAGTATTTT
TRBV4-3	NA	TRBJ2-3	NA	CASSQDPAGAVNTQYF	TGCGCCAGCAGCCAAGATCCGGCGGGGGCAGTAAATACGCAGTATTTT
TRBV19	TRBD1	TRBJ1-5	few	CASSTGTAYQPQHF	TGTGCCAGTAGTACCGGGACAGCATATCAGCCCCAGCATTTT
TRBV5-1	NA	TRBJ1-1	NA	CASSLDQGSRTEAFF	TGCGCCAGCAGCTTGGACCAGGGCTCGAGGACTGAAGCTTTCTTT
TRBV27	NA	TRBJ2-5	NA	CASSFVQRETQYF	TGTGCCAGCAGTTTTGTTCAGCGGGAGACCCAGTACTTC
TRBV9	TRBD1	TRBJ2-1	NA	CASSNPTGPSYNEQFF	TGTGCCAGCAGCAACCCGACAGGGCCCTCCTACAATGAGCAGTTCTTC
TRBV6-5	TRBD1	TRBJ2-2	NA	CASSYSFTGAAGELFF	TGTGCCAGCAGTTACTCGTTTACAGGGGCGGCCGGGGAGCTGTTTTTT
TRBV9	TRBD1	TRBJ2-3	NA	CASSASGTGRTDTQYF	TGTGCCAGCAGCGCTTCCGGGACAGGGAGGACAGATACGCAGTATTTT
TRBV9	NA	TRBJ1-2	NA	CASSVGSGRESVAGYTF	TGTGCCAGCAGCGTAGGTTCGGGTAGGGAGTCGGTTGCTGGCTACACCTTC
TRBV4-3	TRBD1	TRBJ2-2	NA	CASSLVPGQGNTGELFF	TGCGCCAGCAGCCTTGTTCCGGGACAGGGGAACACCGGGGAGCTGTTTTTT
TRBV5-5	TRBD1	TRBJ1-1	NA	CASSPGQADTEAFF	TGTGCCAGCAGCCCGGGACAGGCGGACACTGAAGCTTTCTTT
TRBV28	NA	TRBJ1-4	NA	CASSLTSHNEKLFF	TGTGCCAGCAGTTTGACATCTCATAATGAAAAACTGTTTTTT
TRBV2	NA	TRBJ1-4	NA	CASSEEGGTNEKLFF	TGTGCCAGCAGTGAAGAGGGAGGAACTAATGAAAAACTGTTTTTT
TRBV7-8	NA	TRBJ1-3	NA	CASSLAAGGGNTIYF	TGTGCCAGCAGCTTAGCGGCAGGTGGTGGAAACACCATATATTTT
TRBV15	TRBD2	TRBJ2-1	NA	CATSRGLAGAREQFF	TGTGCCACCAGCAGAGGGCTAGCGGGAGCTCGTGAGCAGTTCTTC
TRBV29-1	TRBD1	TRBJ1-2	NA	CSVRAGGRDGYTF	TGCAGCGTTCGAGCAGGGGGTCGCGATGGCTACACCTTC
TRBV7-9	TRBD2	TRBJ2-7	NA	CASSLGTSGEQYF	TGTGCCAGCAGCCTGGGGACTAGTGGGGAGCAGTACTTC
TRBV9	NA	TRBJ1-2	NA	CASSVGPGDYGYTF	TGTGCCAGCAGCGTAGGCCCAGGGGACTATGGCTACACCTTC
TRBV7-2	TRBD1	TRBJ2-1	NA	CASSLELDRALNYNEQFF	TGTGCCAGCAGCTTAGAACTGGACAGGGCCCTTAACTACAATGAGCAGTTCTTC
TRBV6-1	NA	TRBJ1-2	NA	CASSEGANYGYTF	TGTGCCAGCAGTGAGGGGGCAAACTATGGCTACACCTTC
TRBV3-1/TRBV3-2	TRBD2	TRBJ2-7	NA	CASSSRTSGNSYEQYF	TGTGCCAGCAGCTCGCGGACTAGCGGGAACTCCTACGAGCAGTACTTC
TRBV20-1	NA	TRBJ2-1	NA	CSASRQSYNEQFF	TGCAGTGCTAGTCGTCAGTCCTACAATGAGCAGTTCTTC
TRBV6-5	TRBD1	TRBJ2-1	few	CASTPGQGAYEQFF	TGTGCCAGCACCCCAGGACAGGGGGCTTATGAGCAGTTCTTC
TRBV7-3	NA	TRBJ1-1	NA	CASSQWSVMNTEAFF	TGTGCCAGCAGCCAGTGGTCAGTTATGAACACTGAAGCTTTCTTT
TRBV5-6	NA	TRBJ2-5	NA	CASSLREETQYF	TGTGCCAGCAGCTTGAGGGAGGAGACCCAGTACTTC
TRBV29-1	NA	TRBJ1-2	once	CSVGRPGRVANYGYTF	TGCAGCGTTGGTCGTCCAGGGCGCGTGGCTAACTATGGCTACACCTTC
TRBV27	NA	TRBJ2-3	NA	CASSFRRNTDTQYF	TGTGCCAGCAGTTTTCGTCGTAACACAGATACGCAGTATTTT
TRBV7-2	NA	TRBJ1-3	NA	CASSLDPGNTIYF	TGTGCCAGCAGCTTAGATCCGGGAAACACCATATATTTT
TRBV7-9	NA	TRBJ1-3	NA	CASSLEGDRLSNTIYF	TGTGCCAGCAGCTTAGAGGGGGATCGGCTTAGTAACACCATATATTTT
TRBV19	NA	TRBJ2-1	NA	CASSTSVSGQFF	TGTGCCAGTAGTACAAGTGTGAGTGGTCAGTTCTTC
TRBV4-3	NA	TRBJ1-2	NA	CASSQDRETGLYGYTF	TGCGCCAGCAGCCAAGATAGGGAGACCGGTCTTTATGGCTACACCTTC
TRBV15	NA	TRBJ1-2	NA	CATSRALDSVYGYTF	TGTGCCACCAGCAGAGCCTTGGACAGCGTCTATGGCTACACCTTC
TRBV28	NA	TRBJ2-7	NA	CASSMDITPDGQYF	TGTGCCAGCAGTATGGACATCACCCCAGACGGGCAGTACTTC
TRBV19	TRBD1	TRBJ2-7	NA	CASSMSRAGGVPATYEQYF	TGTGCCAGTAGTATGTCTAGGGCAGGGGGCGTTCCCGCCACCTACGAGCAGTACTTC
TRBV6-5	NA	TRBJ2-1	NA	CASSFWQGGNEQFF	TGTGCCAGCAGTTTTTGGCAGGGCGGCAATGAGCAGTTCTTC